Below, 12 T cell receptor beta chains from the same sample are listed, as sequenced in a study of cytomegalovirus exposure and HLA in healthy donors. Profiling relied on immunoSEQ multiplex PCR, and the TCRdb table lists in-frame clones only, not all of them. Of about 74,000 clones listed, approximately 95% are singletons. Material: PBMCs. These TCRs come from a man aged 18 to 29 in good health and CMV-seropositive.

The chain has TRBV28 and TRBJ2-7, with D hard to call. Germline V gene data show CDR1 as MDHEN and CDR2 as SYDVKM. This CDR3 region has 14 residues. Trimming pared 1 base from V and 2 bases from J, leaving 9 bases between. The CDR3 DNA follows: TGTGCCAGCAGTTTATCCGTCAGTCCCTACGAGCAGTACTTC. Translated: CASSLSVSPYEQYF.

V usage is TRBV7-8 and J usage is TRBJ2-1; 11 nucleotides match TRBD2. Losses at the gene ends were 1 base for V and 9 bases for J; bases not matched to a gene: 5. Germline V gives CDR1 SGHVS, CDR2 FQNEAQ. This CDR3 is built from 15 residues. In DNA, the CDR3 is TGTGCCAGCAGCTTAGAACTAGCGGGAGTCAGTGAGCAGTTCTTC. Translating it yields CASSLELAGVSEQFF.

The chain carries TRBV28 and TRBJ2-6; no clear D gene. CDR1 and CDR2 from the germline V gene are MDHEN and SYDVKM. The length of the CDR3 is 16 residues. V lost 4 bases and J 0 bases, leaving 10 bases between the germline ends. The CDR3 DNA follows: TGTGCCAGCAGTTCCTCGGGTCGCTCTGGGGCCAACGTCCTGACTTTC. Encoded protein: CASSSSGRSGANVLTF.

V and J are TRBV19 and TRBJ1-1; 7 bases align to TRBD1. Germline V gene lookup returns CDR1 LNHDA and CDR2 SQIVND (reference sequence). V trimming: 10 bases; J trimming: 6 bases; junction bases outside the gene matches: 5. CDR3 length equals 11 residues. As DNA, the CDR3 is TGTGCCACAAGACAGGGTCCTGAAGCTTTCTTT. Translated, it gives CATRQGPEAFF.

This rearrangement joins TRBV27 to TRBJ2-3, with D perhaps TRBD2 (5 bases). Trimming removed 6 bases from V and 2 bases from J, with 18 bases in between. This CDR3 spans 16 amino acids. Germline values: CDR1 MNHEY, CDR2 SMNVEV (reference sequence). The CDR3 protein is CASSLDGVENTDTQYF. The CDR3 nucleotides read TGTGCCAGCAGCCTTGACGGGGTAGAGAACACAGATACGCAGTATTTT.

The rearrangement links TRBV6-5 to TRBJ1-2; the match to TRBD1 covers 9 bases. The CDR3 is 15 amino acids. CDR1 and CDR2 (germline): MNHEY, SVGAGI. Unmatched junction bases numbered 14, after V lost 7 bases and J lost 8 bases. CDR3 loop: CASMDRGSLFRGYTF. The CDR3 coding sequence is TGTGCCAGCATGGACAGGGGATCCTTGTTTCGGGGCTACACCTTC.

In nucleotides, the CDR3 is TGTGCCAGCAGCCCAGACAGCTCCTACGAGCAGTACTTC. Translating gives CASSPDSSYEQYF. The chain combines TRBV9 with TRBJ2-7, with a possible D match to TRBD1 (5 bases). Trimming left V 4 bases short and J 0 bases short, with 8 bases between. The CDR3 contains 13 residues. Germline CDR1 SGDLS, CDR2 YYNGEE.

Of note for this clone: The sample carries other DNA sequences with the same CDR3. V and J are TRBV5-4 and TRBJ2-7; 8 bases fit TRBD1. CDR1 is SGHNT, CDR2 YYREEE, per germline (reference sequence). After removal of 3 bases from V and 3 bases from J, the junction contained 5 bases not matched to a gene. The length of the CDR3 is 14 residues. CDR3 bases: TGTGCCAGCAGCTCTGGACAGGGTCGCTACGAGCAGTACTTC. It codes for CASSSGQGRYEQYF.

In nucleotides, the CDR3 is TGTGCCAGCAGTTTAACAGCTAACTATGGCTACACCTTC. It specifies CASSLTANYGYTF. V usage is TRBV28 and J usage is TRBJ1-2; D call uncertain. Trimming shortened V by 2 bases and J by 0 bases, and 4 bases separated the two germline ends. Germline assignment: CDR1 MDHEN and CDR2 SYDVKM. This CDR3 is 13 amino acids long.

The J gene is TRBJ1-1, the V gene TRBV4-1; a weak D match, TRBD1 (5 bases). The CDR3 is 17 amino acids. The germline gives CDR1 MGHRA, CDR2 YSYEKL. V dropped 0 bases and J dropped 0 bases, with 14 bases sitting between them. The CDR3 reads CASSQDLGGLMNTEAFF. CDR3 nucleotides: TGCGCCAGCAGCCAAGATCTCGGGGGACTCATGAACACTGAAGCTTTCTTT.

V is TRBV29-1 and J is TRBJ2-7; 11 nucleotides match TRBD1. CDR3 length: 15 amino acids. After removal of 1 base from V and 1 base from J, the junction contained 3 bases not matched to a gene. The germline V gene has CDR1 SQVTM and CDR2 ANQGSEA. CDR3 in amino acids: CSVEGTGGSSYEQYF. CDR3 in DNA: TGCAGCGTTGAAGGGACAGGGGGCTCGTCCTACGAGCAGTACTTC.

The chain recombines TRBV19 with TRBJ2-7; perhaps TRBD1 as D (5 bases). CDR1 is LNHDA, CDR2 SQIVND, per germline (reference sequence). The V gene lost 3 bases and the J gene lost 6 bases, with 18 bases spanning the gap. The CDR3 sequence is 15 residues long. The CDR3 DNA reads TGTGCCAGTAGTATTGGGGCGGTAGATAGTTCCGAGCAGTACTTC. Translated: CASSIGAVDSSEQYF.